The table lists the clone carrying this T cell receptor (beta chain) with a few counts. Antigen unknown. The CDR3 extends over 18 amino acids. V was cut by 1 base and J by 0 bases, with 13 bases left in between. Germline assignment: CDR1 LGHDT and CDR2 YNNKEL (reference sequence). Via MiXCR, TCRdb re-called the RACE reads, giving one row per CDR3 protein. The profile covers some 100,000 distinct CDR3 sequences, with 9% to 9.5% appearing a single time and 2% to 2.5% taken by the ten largest. The data are from a study of human T cells and chemical hapten exposure. Findings of the study overall: Counts of TCRs above 1 in 1000 frequency stayed unchanged with DPC sensitization. Expanded TCRs formed significantly more large CDR3 similarity clusters than controls.

This sample's time point: patch test 2, 6 weeks after DPC sensitization. Stated treatment: therapeutic diphenylcyclopropenone sensitization with weekly scalp DPC. Total RNA came from unfractionated whole blood. The sequence was collected from a woman in her thirties or forties with alopecia areata. Some clones in this sample may be carry-over from other donors' samples. The chain combines TRBV3-1 with TRBJ2-6; D perhaps matches TRBD1 (5 bases). The material was whole blood, obtained in connection with sensitization to the hapten diphenylcyclopropenone (DPC). CDR3 protein: CASSQGRQSISGANVLTF. For the CDR3, the DNA is TGTGCCAGCAGCCAAGGAAGACAGAGTATCTCTGGGGCCAACGTCCTGACTTTC.